The rows below give T cell receptor beta chains drawn from one sample of a study of cytomegalovirus exposure and HLA in healthy donors. Only in-frame clones appear in the TCRdb table, and some are missing; sequencing was by immunoSEQ multiplex PCR. The sample lists about 88,000 clones; roughly 96% were seen once. Sequences were obtained from PBMCs. The source is a man aged 18 to 29 in good health and CMV-seronegative. Both conserved end residues are part of each CDR3. A D gene is named only where the DNA matches it firmly. Clone size is stated in some rows and not others, as once, few, many or a class when expanded.

d_call	cdr3_length	v_call	j_call	clone_size	cdr3_nt	cdr3_aa
TRBD2	15	TRBV7-2	TRBJ2-1	-	TGTGCCAGCAGCCCCCCCAAGCGGGGAAACAATGAGCAGTTCTTC	CASSPPKRGNNEQFF
TRBD1	12	TRBV5-6	TRBJ2-3	-	TGTGCCAGCAGCCCGGACAGGGGTGCGCAGTATTTT	CASSPDRGAQYF
TRBD1	16	TRBV19	TRBJ1-5	-	TGTGCCAGTAGTATCTTCGGCAGGGGGCTGGATCAGCCCCAGCATTTT	CASSIFGRGLDQPQHF
TRBD1	13	TRBV27	TRBJ1-1	-	TGTGCCAGCAGTACTAGACAGGGGGCTGAAGCTTTCTTT	CASSTRQGAEAFF
-	14	TRBV9	TRBJ1-1	-	TGTGCCAGCAGCGTGCAGGGAGGAAACACTGAAGCTTTCTTT	CASSVQGGNTEAFF
-	14	TRBV7-6	TRBJ2-7	once	TGTGCCAGCAGCCTACCGGGACAAACCTACGAGCAGTACTTC	CASSLPGQTYEQYF
TRBD1	16	TRBV13	TRBJ2-5	-	TGTGCCAGCTTAAAATCGGTGACAGGGAGACAAGAGACCCAGTACTTC	CASLKSVTGRQETQYF
-	14	TRBV6-6	TRBJ1-4	-	TGTGCGGCGAAAACTGGGACTTCCGGCGAAAAACTGTTTTTT	CAAKTGTSGEKLFF
TRBD2	16	TRBV5-4	TRBJ2-2	-	TGTGCCAGCAGCTTGGGCACTAGCGGGAGTGCCGGGGAGCTGTTTTTT	CASSLGTSGSAGELFF
TRBD1	12	TRBV19	TRBJ1-1	-	TGTGCCACTCGACAGGGATTGACTGAAGCTTTCTTT	CATRQGLTEAFF
-	14	TRBV30	TRBJ1-1	-	TGTGCCTGGTCCCCAGACTTGAGAGGCACTGAAGCTTTCTTT	CAWSPDLRGTEAFF
-	14	TRBV5-1	TRBJ2-2	-	TGCGCCAGCAGCTTGGGAGGTAGCGCCGGGGAGCTGTTTTTT	CASSLGGSAGELFF
TRBD1	15	TRBV30	TRBJ2-2	-	TGTGCCTGGAGGGGGACAGGGGGCGGGACCGGGGAGCTGTTTTTT	CAWRGTGGGTGELFF
-	15	TRBV9	TRBJ1-3	-	TGTGCCAGCAGCGTAGCACCGAGCTCTGGAAACACCATATATTTT	CASSVAPSSGNTIYF
-	11	TRBV19	TRBJ1-2	-	TGTGCCAGTAGGGTGGGCTGGGGCTACACCTTC	CASRVGWGYTF
TRBD2	18	TRBV11-2	TRBJ2-1	-	TGTGCCAGCAGCTTTCCAACCCTGGCTAGCGGGAGCGGCCATGAGCAGTTCTTC	CASSFPTLASGSGHEQFF
-	14	TRBV5-1	TRBJ2-3	-	TGCGCCAGCAGCGCCGGGATAAGCACAGATACGCAGTATTTT	CASSAGISTDTQYF
TRBD1	12	TRBV29-1	TRBJ1-1	once	TGCAGCGCAGACAGGGCGAACACTGAAGCTTTCTTT	CSADRANTEAFF
TRBD1	21	TRBV7-8	TRBJ1-5	-	TGTGCCAGCAGCTTAAGCTTGAGGGCCCAGACAGGGGGCAAGGTTGATCAGCCCCAGCATTTT	CASSLSLRAQTGGKVDQPQHF
-	13	TRBV29-1	TRBJ2-5	-	TGCAGCGTGGGGTACGGAGAGGGAGAGACCCAGTACTTC	CSVGYGEGETQYF
TRBD2	17	TRBV9	TRBJ2-5	-	TGTGCCAGCAGCCGTGATCGGACTAGCGGGAGTCGTCAGACCCAGTACTTC	CASSRDRTSGSRQTQYF
TRBD1	14	TRBV28	TRBJ1-2	-	TGTGCCAGCTTTTTACAGGGGGGGGTTGTTGGCTACACCTTC	CASFLQGGVVGYTF
-	16	TRBV21-1	TRBJ2-4	-	TGTGCCAGCAGCAAGGAGTACAGGACAGTCAAAAACATTCAGTACTTC	CASSKEYRTVKNIQYF
TRBD2	14	TRBV7-6	TRBJ2-1	-	TGTGCCAGCAGTCGACTAGCGACGAACAATGAGCAGTTCTTC	CASSRLATNNEQFF
-	18	TRBV7-8	TRBJ2-4	once	TGTGCCAGCAGCTCCCGGGGTTTCCAGGACCTAGCCAAAAACATTCAGTACTTC	CASSSRGFQDLAKNIQYF
TRBD1	15	TRBV28	TRBJ1-5	-	TGTGCCAGCAGTTTACCGGGACAGAGCAATCAGCCCCAGCATTTT	CASSLPGQSNQPQHF
TRBD1	16	TRBV9	TRBJ2-3	-	TGTGCCAGCAGCGCCGGGGACAGAATGATGGGAGATACGCAGTATTTT	CASSAGDRMMGDTQYF
TRBD1	16	TRBV2	TRBJ1-5	-	TGTGCCAGCTCCCGAGGGGAAGGGGGCGCCGGCCAGCCCCAGCATTTT	CASSRGEGGAGQPQHF
-	14	TRBV11-2	TRBJ2-5	-	TGTGCCAGCAGCCTAGGTAGTTTACAAGAGACCCAGTACTTC	CASSLGSLQETQYF
TRBD2	14	TRBV27	TRBJ2-1	-	TGTGCCAGCGCCCTAGCGGGGGCCTACAATGAGCAGTTCTTC	CASALAGAYNEQFF
-	14	TRBV7-3	TRBJ2-1	-	TGTGCCAGCAGCTTAAGAGGGGGGGATACTGAGCAGTTCTTC	CASSLRGGDTEQFF
TRBD1	14	TRBV7-9	TRBJ1-4	-	TGTGCCAGCAGCGTGGGACAGGGTGGCGAAAAACTGTTTTTT	CASSVGQGGEKLFF
-	13	TRBV7-3	TRBJ1-1	-	TGTGCCAGCAGCTTTGAGGGCTACACTGAAGCTTTCTTT	CASSFEGYTEAFF
TRBD1	14	TRBV6-6	TRBJ1-5	-	TGTGCCAGCAGGCTAGACAGGGTCGATCAGCCCCAGCATTTT	CASRLDRVDQPQHF
-	13	TRBV6-5	TRBJ1-2	-	TGTGCCAGCAGTTACGCGGCAGTCTATGGCTACACCTTC	CASSYAAVYGYTF
TRBD2	16	TRBV11-2	TRBJ2-1	-	TGTGCCAGCAGACACCCGGGACTAGCTTCCTACAATGAGCAGTTCTTC	CASRHPGLASYNEQFF
-	14	TRBV11-3	TRBJ1-3	-	TGTGCCAGCAGCTCCCTCGGTTTTGGAAACACCATATATTTT	CASSSLGFGNTIYF
TRBD1	14	TRBV2	TRBJ1-5	once	TGTGCCAGTGCCGGGACAGGGGTGCATCAGCCCCAGCATTTT	CASAGTGVHQPQHF
-	14	TRBV27	TRBJ1-5	-	TGTGCCAGCAGTTTTTCAGGGGGCAATCAGCCCCAGCATTTT	CASSFSGGNQPQHF
-	14	TRBV11-3	TRBJ2-2	-	TGTGCCAGCAGCTTAGATGGAGGGGCCGGGGAGCTGTTTTTT	CASSLDGGAGELFF
TRBD2	17	TRBV9	TRBJ2-3	-	TGTGCCAGCAGCCCTTACCGACTAGCGGGAGATGTAGATACGCAGTATTTT	CASSPYRLAGDVDTQYF
-	15	TRBV2	TRBJ1-1	-	TGTGCCAGCAGTGACCAGGGTTCAACTTACACTGAAGCTTTCTTT	CASSDQGSTYTEAFF
-	15	TRBV21-1	TRBJ1-2	-	TGTGCCAGCAGCAAAGGGGCAGGGACTAACTATGGCTACACCTTC	CASSKGAGTNYGYTF
-	15	TRBV30	TRBJ1-1	-	TGTGCCTGGAGGGGATCGGGAATGGGCCACACTGAAGCTTTCTTT	CAWRGSGMGHTEAFF
-	14	TRBV11-2	TRBJ1-3	-	TGTGCCAGCAGCTTAGAGTATGTCGGAAACACCATATATTTT	CASSLEYVGNTIYF
TRBD2	14	TRBV19	TRBJ2-7	-	TGTGCCAGTAGTGATAGCGGGTCGAACTACGAGCAGTACTTC	CASSDSGSNYEQYF
TRBD2	11	TRBV28	TRBJ2-7	-	TGTGCCAGCCTAGCGGGAGAGAAGCAGTACTTC	CASLAGEKQYF
-	16	TRBV5-1	TRBJ2-7	-	TGCGCCAGCAGCTTGTCAAGACTAGGAGGTTCCTACGAGCAGTACTTC	CASSLSRLGGSYEQYF
TRBD1	11	TRBV29-1	TRBJ2-3	-	TGCAGCGTTTACAGGGGAGATACGCAGTATTTT	CSVYRGDTQYF
TRBD1	16	TRBV9	TRBJ1-4	-	TGTGCCAGCAGCGCAACAGGGGTACGGGGTGTTGAAAAACTGTTTTTT	CASSATGVRGVEKLFF